Shown below are 23 T cell receptor beta chains from a single sample sequenced in a study of control samples from healthy donors and cancer patients. The data were produced by immunoSEQ multiplex PCR, yet TCRdb's version contains in-frame clones alone and is incomplete. The data hold around 120,000 clones, with 93% observed a single time. Sequencing was carried out using blood. All receptors derive from a young man in good health.

J is TRBJ2-2 and V is TRBV29-1; tentative D call: TRBD1 (7 bases). Per germline, CDR1 SQVTM and CDR2 ANQGSEA. V lost 3 bases to trimming and J lost 6 bases, with 23 bases between them. The CDR3 is 17 residues long. This chain's CDR3 is CSVDGVAGGLAAGELFF. The CDR3, as DNA: TGCAGCGTTGACGGCGTGGCAGGGGGACTTGCAGCCGGGGAGCTGTTTTTT.

This chain uses TRBV28 with TRBJ1-6, with no clear D. The CDR3 contains 15 residues. V lost 3 bases and J lost 0, with 6 bases in between. CDR1 and CDR2 (germline): MDHEN, SYDVKM. The CDR3 region has the DNA TGTGCCAGCAGTTTTAAGAGCTCCTATAATTCACCCCTCCACTTT. Its translation: CASSFKSSYNSPLHF.

This clone was found a few times. The chain employs TRBV6-4 and TRBJ1-6, with D hard to call. Germline V lookup: CDR1 MRHNA, CDR2 SNTAGT. The CDR3 sequence is 13 residues long. Trimming took off 4 bases at V and 7 bases at J, with 8 bases between the two ends. The CDR3 spells CASSVEANSPLHF. The CDR3 nucleotides read TGTGCCAGCAGTGTGGAAGCAAATTCACCCCTCCACTTT.

The V call is TRBV5-1, the J call TRBJ2-3; unclear D gene. This CDR3 spans 11 amino acids. CDR1 is SGHRS, CDR2 YFSETQ, per germline. V dropped 4 bases and J dropped 4 bases, with 4 bases sitting between them. The DNA of the CDR3 is TGCGCCAGCAGCGCACCAGATACGCAGTATTTT. Translating gives CASSAPDTQYF.

The gene calls are TRBV12-3 or TRBV12-4 and TRBJ1-4, with a possible D match to TRBD1 (5 bases). V lost 1 base and J lost 8, with 5 bases in between. CDR3 length: 12 residues. CDR3 coding DNA: TGTGCCAGCAGTTTAGGGGGGGAAAAACTGTTTTTT. Amino acid sequence: CASSLGGEKLFF.

The chain employs TRBV10-3 and TRBJ2-1; TRBD1 aligns across 7 bases. The CDR3 is 14 amino acids. J lost 7 bases, V lost 4 bases, and 7 bases had no gene match. CDR1 ENHRY and CDR2 SYGVKD come from the germline V gene. The CDR3, as DNA: TGTGCCATCAGTGGGGCCAGGGGGTCGAATGAGCAGTTCTTC. This gives the protein CAISGARGSNEQFF.

This chain links TRBV11-2 with TRBJ2-7, with D possibly matching TRBD1 (6 bases). V lost 3 bases and J lost 4, with 16 bases in between. The CDR3 loop spans 15 amino acids. The germline V gene encodes CDR1 SGHAT and CDR2 FQNNGV. CDR3 amino acids: CASSFGDRPIYEQYV. DNA of the CDR3: TGTGCCAGCAGCTTTGGTGACAGGCCAATTTACGAGCAGTACGTC.

The chain combines TRBV2 with TRBJ2-5, with TRBD2 matching over 8 bases. V lost 5 bases, J lost 3 bases, and 8 bases stayed unmatched. Germline lookup yields CDR1 SNHLY and CDR2 FYNNEI. This CDR3 is 15 amino acids long. The CDR3 loop reads CASSLYETSEETQYF. Here the CDR3 DNA reads TGTGCCAGCAGTTTATATGAGACTAGCGAAGAGACCCAGTACTTC. Combining the CDR3 with reference TRBV2 and TRBJ2-5 gives the whole variable domain EPEVTQTPSHQVTQMGQEVILRCVPISNHLYFYWYRQILGQKVEFLVSFYNNEISEKSEIFDDQFSVERPDGSNFTLKIRSTKLEDSAMYFCASSLYETSEETQYFGPGTRLLVL.

V gene TRBV7-9 combines with J gene TRBJ2-1, with D perhaps TRBD1 (5 bases). CDR1 is SEHNR, CDR2 FQNEAQ, per germline (reference sequence). V lost 4 bases to trimming and J lost 3 bases, with 13 bases between them. There are 15 residues in the CDR3. The CDR3 DNA follows: TGTGCCAGCAGCTCCGGCACAGACAGCTACAATGAGCAGTTCTTC. As protein: CASSSGTDSYNEQFF. Supplemented by reference TRBV7-9 and TRBJ2-1, the full variable domain reads DTGVSQNPRHKITKRGQNVTFRCDPISEHNRLYWYRQTLGQGPEFLTYFQNEAQLEKSRLLSDRFSAERPKGSFSTLEIQRTEQGDSAMYLCASSSGTDSYNEQFFGPGTRLTVL.

J is TRBJ2-1 and V is TRBV7-2; a possible D gene is TRBD2 (7 bases). This CDR3 is built from 14 residues. V lost 5 bases to trimming and J lost 5 bases, with 13 bases between them. Per germline, CDR1 SGHTA and CDR2 FQGNSA. The CDR3 loop is CASSPLRGHNEQFF. CDR3 bases: TGTGCCAGCAGCCCCCTGCGGGGGCACAATGAGCAGTTCTTC.

The CDR3 here is CAIRADIEQFF. Written as DNA, the CDR3 is TGTGCCATCAGGGCAGATATTGAGCAGTTCTTC. The V call is TRBV10-3, the J call TRBJ2-1; D not resolved. With 6 bases removed from V and 9 bases from J, the gap between germline ends came to 9 bases. From germline, CDR1 is ENHRY and CDR2 SYGVKD. The CDR3 loop spans 11 amino acids.

CDR3 amino acids: CASALTGGTEAFF. The CDR3 DNA is TGTGCTAGTGCCCTGACAGGGGGTACTGAAGCTTTCTTT. The genes are TRBV12-5 and TRBJ1-1, with 9 bases lining up with TRBD1. This CDR3 is 13 amino acids long. Germline-derived CDR1 and CDR2 are LGHNT and FRNRAP. J gave up 5 bases and V 7 bases, and 5 bases lay outside the gene matches.

A single count supports this clone. This sequence joins TRBV27 and TRBJ2-1, with TRBD2 identical over 12 bases. The ends lost 6 bases at V and 6 bases at J; junction bases unmatched: 6. The CDR3 extends over 15 amino acids. Germline V gene sequence: CDR1 MNHEY, CDR2 SMNVEV (reference sequence). Written as DNA, the CDR3 is TGTGCCAGCAGCCTAGCGGGGGGGCCTGGCAATGAGCAGTTCTTC. Encoded protein: CASSLAGGPGNEQFF.

The CDR3 DNA sequence: TGTGCCTGGACCCGGGACAGGCCGGGAGGCTACACCTTC. It encodes CAWTRDRPGGYTF. The chain links TRBV30 to TRBJ1-2, with 8 nucleotides matching TRBD1. Looked up from germline, CDR1 is GTSNPN and CDR2 is SVGIG (reference sequence). V shed 4 bases and J 8 bases; nucleotides not matched to a gene: 9. The CDR3 is 13 amino acids. The full variable domain, completed using reference TRBV30 and TRBJ1-2, is SQTIHQWPATLVQPVGSPLSLECTVEGTSNPNLYWYRQAAGRGLQLLFYSVGIGQISSEVPQNLSASRPQDRQFILSSKKLLLSDSGFYLCAWTRDRPGGYTFGSGTRLTVV.

V gene TRBV10-2 combines with J gene TRBJ1-2; unclear D gene. The CDR3 length is 12 residues. The germline CDR1 and CDR2 sequences are WSHSY and SAAADI. Deletions cut 2 bases from V and 7 bases from J, with 8 bases between. CDR3: CASSEDRAGYTF. The CDR3 DNA reads TGCGCCAGCAGTGAGGATAGGGCTGGCTACACCTTC.

This chain links TRBV24-1 with TRBJ2-1; 9 bases agree with TRBD2. Per the germline V gene, CDR1 is KGHDR and CDR2 is SFDVKD. The CDR3 is made up of 16 amino acids. After removal of 3 bases from V and 7 bases from J, the junction contained 9 bases not matched to a gene. CDR3 sequence (DNA): TGTGCCACCAGTGATGCCGGGCGGGGGGGCTGGAATGAGCAGTTCTTC. Amino acid sequence: CATSDAGRGGWNEQFF.

V gene TRBV28 combines with J gene TRBJ1-2, with TRBD1 matching over 7 bases. Germline-derived CDR1 and CDR2 are MDHEN and SYDVKM. The V gene end was trimmed by 6 bases and the J gene end by 0 bases; junction bases not matched to a gene: 10. The CDR3 runs 16 residues. CDR3: CASSLPQGTTNYGYTF. The CDR3 bases are TGTGCCAGCAGCCTACCACAGGGGACGACTAACTATGGCTACACCTTC.

This chain links TRBV18 with TRBJ1-1; D gene uncertain. Trimming took off 8 bases at V and 0 bases at J, with 10 bases between the two ends. The CDR3 has 13 amino acids. Germline-derived CDR1 and CDR2 are KGHSH and LQKENI. CDR3 in DNA: TGTGCCAGCCTCCGGGGAGTGAACACTGAAGCTTTCTTT. Its protein product is CASLRGVNTEAFF.

The V call is TRBV7-9, the J call TRBJ2-1, with D uncertain. Trimming left V 0 bases short and J 6 bases short, with 12 bases between. The CDR3 has 15 amino acids. Germline values: CDR1 SEHNR, CDR2 FQNEAQ (reference sequence). CDR3 amino acids: CASSLAVGAFNEQFF. DNA of the CDR3: TGTGCCAGCAGCTTAGCTGTTGGCGCTTTCAATGAGCAGTTCTTC.

This chain joins TRBV21-1 and TRBJ1-2. TRBV21-1 is classified as a pseudogene. This CDR3 is built from 15 residues. The CDR3 bases are TGTGCCAGCAGCACACGAGACCGCATACCTAGTGGCTACACCTTC. Its translation is CASSTRDRIPSGYTF.

The chain has TRBV19 and TRBJ1-1; no firm D call. CDR1 and CDR2 from the germline V gene are LNHDA and SQIVND (reference sequence). This CDR3 comprises 10 residues. V dropped 8 bases and J dropped 3 bases, with 4 bases sitting between them. The CDR3 loop is CASGHTEAFF. CDR3 sequence (DNA): TGTGCCAGTGGTCACACTGAAGCTTTCTTT.

The gene calls are TRBV3-1 (or the pseudogene TRBV3-2) and TRBJ1-1; no clear D. V was cut by 4 bases and J by 3 bases, with 9 bases left in between. The CDR3 is 13 amino acids. The V gene's germline CDR1 is LGHDT and CDR2 YNNKEL (reference sequence). DNA for the CDR3: TGTGCCAGCAGCCTGTCAGAATACACTGAAGCTTTCTTT. Protein sequence: CASSLSEYTEAFF.

V gene TRBV6-6 combines with J gene TRBJ1-1, with a weak D call TRBD1 (5 bases). Germline lookup yields CDR1 MNHNY and CDR2 SVGAGI (reference sequence). This CDR3 region has 14 residues. Trimming cost V 6 bases and J 5 bases, with 16 bases left between them. The CDR3 region has the DNA TGTGCCAGCAGCTCGGACGGGGGGGAGACTGAAGCTTTCTTT. Protein product: CASSSDGGETEAFF.